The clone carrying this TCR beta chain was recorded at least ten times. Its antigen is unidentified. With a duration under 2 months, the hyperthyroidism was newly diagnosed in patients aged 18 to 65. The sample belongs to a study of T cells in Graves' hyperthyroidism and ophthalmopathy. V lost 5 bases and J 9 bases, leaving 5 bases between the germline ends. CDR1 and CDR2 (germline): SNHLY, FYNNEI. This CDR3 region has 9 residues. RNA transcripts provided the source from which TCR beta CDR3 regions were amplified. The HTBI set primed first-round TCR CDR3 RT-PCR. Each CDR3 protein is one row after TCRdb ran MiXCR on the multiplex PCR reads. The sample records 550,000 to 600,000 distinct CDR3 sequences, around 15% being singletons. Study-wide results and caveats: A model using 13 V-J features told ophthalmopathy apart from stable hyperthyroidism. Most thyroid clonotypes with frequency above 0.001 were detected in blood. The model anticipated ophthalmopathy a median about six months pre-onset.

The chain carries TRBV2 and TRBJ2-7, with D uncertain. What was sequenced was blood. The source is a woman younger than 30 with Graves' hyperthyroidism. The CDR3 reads CASSTGQYF. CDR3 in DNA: TGTGCCAGCAGTACCGGGCAGTACTTC. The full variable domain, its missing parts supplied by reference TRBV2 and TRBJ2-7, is EPEVTQTPSHQVTQMGQEVILRCVPISNHLYFYWYRQILGQKVEFLVSFYNNEISEKSEIFDDQFSVERPDGSNFTLKIRSTKLEDSAMYFCASSTGQYFGPGTRLTVT.